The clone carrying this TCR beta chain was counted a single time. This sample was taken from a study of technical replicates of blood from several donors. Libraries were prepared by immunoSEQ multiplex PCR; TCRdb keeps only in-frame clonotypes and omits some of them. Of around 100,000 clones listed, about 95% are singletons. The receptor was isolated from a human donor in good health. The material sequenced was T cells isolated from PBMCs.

This chain's CDR3 is CASSRDFNNEQFF. The CDR3 DNA reads TGTGCCAGCAGCCGGGACTTCAACAATGAGCAGTTCTTC. The chain couples TRBV2 to TRBJ2-1, with D perhaps matching TRBD2 (6 bases). Trimming pared 6 bases from V and 5 bases from J, leaving 11 bases between. There are 13 residues in the CDR3. Germline V gives CDR1 SNHLY, CDR2 FYNNEI.